The 22 T cell receptor beta chains given below trace back to one sample, sequenced in a study of T cell responses to AZD1222 COVID-19 vaccine. TCRdb keeps only in-frame clones here, not all; method: immunoSEQ multiplex PCR. The sample consists of 180,000 or so clones, around 90% of them appearing once. The specimen was peripheral blood, collected 28 days after the second dose of the MenACWY control vaccine. The receptors here all came from an adult who received the MenACWY meningococcal vaccine as a control.

The chain combines TRBV28 with TRBJ1-1; tentative D call: TRBD1 (6 bases). Germline V gene sequence: CDR1 MDHEN, CDR2 SYDVKM. The length of the CDR3 is 12 residues. V dropped 6 bases and J dropped 8 bases, with 13 bases sitting between them. The CDR3 region is CASSPGGTEAFF. In DNA form, the CDR3 reads TGTGCCAGCAGCCCGGGTGGGACAGAAGCTTTCTTT.

J is TRBJ1-5 and V is TRBV12-3 or TRBV12-4; no reliable D call. Trimming removed 3 bases from V and 3 bases from J, with 6 bases in between. The CDR3 covers 13 residues. This chain's CDR3 is CASSLGVNQPQHF. CDR3 sequence (DNA): TGTGCCAGCAGTTTGGGAGTCAATCAGCCCCAGCATTTT.

In DNA form, the CDR3 reads TGTGCCAGCAGCTTGGCCAACGGGGATCAAGAGACCCAGTACTTC. This codes for CASSLANGDQETQYF. This chain uses TRBV5-4 with TRBJ2-5; possible D gene TRBD2, 5 bases. V gave up 0 bases and J gave up 2 bases, with 11 bases separating them. This CDR3 contains 15 residues. Germline V gene data show CDR1 as SGHNT and CDR2 as YYREEE (reference sequence). Full variable domain (missing parts from reference TRBV5-4 and TRBJ2-5): ETGVTQSPTHLIKTRGQQVTLRCSSQSGHNTVSWYQQALGQGPQFIFQYYREEENGRGNFPPRFSGLQFPNYSSELNVNALELDDSALYLCASSLANGDQETQYFGPGTRLLVL.

The V gene is TRBV27, the J gene TRBJ1-1; unclear D gene. This CDR3 region has 11 residues. V lost 6 bases and J lost 0, with 2 bases in between. CDR1 is MNHEY, CDR2 SMNVEV, per germline (reference sequence). CDR3: CASRVNTEAFF. DNA for the CDR3: TGTGCCAGCAGGGTGAACACTGAAGCTTTCTTT.

The chain couples TRBV28 to TRBJ1-6, with a weak D call TRBD1 (6 bases). The V and J ends lost 7 bases and 7 bases respectively, with 11 bases between them. Germline V gene sequence: CDR1 MDHEN, CDR2 SYDVKM. This CDR3 contains 13 residues. The CDR3 DNA follows: TGTGCCAGCAATGGGGGGGCCAATTCACCCCTCCACTTT. Translated, it gives CASNGGANSPLHF.

J is TRBJ1-5 and V is TRBV7-2; D gene ambiguous. The CDR3 length is 12 residues. Germline V lookup: CDR1 SGHTA, CDR2 FQGNSA. The V gene lost 5 bases and the J gene lost 2 bases, with 4 bases spanning the gap. The CDR3: CASSPGNQPQHF. In nucleotides, the CDR3 is TGTGCCAGCAGCCCGGGCAATCAGCCCCAGCATTTT. The full variable domain, with the rest looked up from reference TRBV7-2 and TRBJ1-5, is GAGVSQSPSNKVTEKGKDVELRCDPISGHTALYWYRQSLGQGLEFLIYFQGNSAPDKSGLPSDRFSAERTGGSVSTLTIQRTQQEDSAVYLCASSPGNQPQHFGDGTRLSIL.

J is TRBJ2-7 and V is TRBV21-1; TRBD2 is the table's D call and was not checked against the DNA. TRBV21-1 represents a pseudogene. The CDR3 loop spans 21 amino acids. Here the CDR3 DNA reads TGTGCCAGCAGCAAAGAAAGAAGGAGACTAGCGGGAGGGTATGTCGAGTACGAGCAGTACTTC. Protein: CASSKERRRLAGGYVEYEQYF.

V is TRBV7-9 and J is TRBJ2-5, with no clear D. V lost 2 bases to trimming and J lost 1 base, with 11 bases between them. Looked up from germline, CDR1 is SEHNR and CDR2 is FQNEAQ (reference sequence). The CDR3 consists of 15 residues. The CDR3, as DNA: TGTGCCAGCAGCTTACTCGGTGGACCCCAAGAGACCCAGTACTTC. Protein product: CASSLLGGPQETQYF.

J is TRBJ1-2 and V is TRBV28; D remains ambiguous. The V and J ends lost 3 bases and 2 bases respectively, with 7 bases between them. Germline V gene lookup returns CDR1 MDHEN and CDR2 SYDVKM. CDR3 length: 13 residues. CDR3: CASSFPENYGYTF. DNA for the CDR3: TGTGCCAGCAGTTTCCCAGAGAACTATGGCTACACCTTC.

This chain connects TRBV5-1 to TRBJ1-5; TRBD1 is a possible D gene (6 bases). The germline CDR1 and CDR2 sequences are SGHRS and YFSETQ. Trimming took 4 bases from V and 7 from J, leaving 12 bases between them. This CDR3 has 13 residues. CDR3 nucleotide sequence: TGCGCCAGCAGCCCGGACAGCCAACAGCCCCAGCATTTT. Its protein product is CASSPDSQQPQHF.

The rearrangement joins TRBV7-2 to TRBJ1-2, with TRBD1 as a possible D gene (6 bases). The CDR3 totals 18 residues. Deletions cut 2 bases from V and 6 bases from J, with 25 bases between. Germline-derived CDR1 and CDR2 are SGHTA and FQGNSA. The CDR3 is CASSLTRPQGPGSDGYTF. The CDR3 DNA is TGTGCCAGCAGCTTAACCCGCCCACAGGGCCCCGGCTCGGATGGCTACACCTTC.

The V gene is TRBV21-1, the J gene TRBJ2-7; the table calls TRBD1, which could not be checked here. TRBV21-1 is a known pseudogene. There are 16 residues in the CDR3. DNA of the CDR3: TGTGCCAGCAGCCACCTCTTGGGGACAGGTTCCTACGAGCAGTACTTC. Amino acid sequence: CASSHLLGTGSYEQYF.

V and J are TRBV6-1 and TRBJ1-6, with D perhaps TRBD1 (6 bases). The CDR3 is 16 amino acids. Deletions cut 0 bases from V and 9 bases from J, with 15 bases between. Looked up from germline, CDR1 is MNHNS and CDR2 is SASEGT. CDR3 coding DNA: TGTGCCAGCAGTGAAGCCGGGACAACTCTTACTTCACCCCTCCACTTT. Translated, it gives CASSEAGTTLTSPLHF.

The V call is TRBV10-3, the J call TRBJ2-3, with D perhaps matching TRBD1 or TRBD2 (5 bases each). CDR1 ENHRY and CDR2 SYGVKD come from the germline V gene. CDR3 size: 12 residues. V lost 7 bases and J 6 bases, leaving 11 bases between the germline ends. CDR3 loop: CAIKSGSDTQYF. CDR3 nucleotide sequence: TGTGCCATCAAGTCAGGGAGTGATACGCAGTATTTT.

The chain joins TRBV12-5 to TRBJ1-1, with TRBD1 identical over 8 bases. Per the germline V gene, CDR1 is LGHNT and CDR2 is FRNRAP. V lost 7 bases, J lost 6 bases, and 13 bases stayed unmatched. This CDR3 is built from 15 residues. The CDR3 sequence: CASASSGQVGPEAFF. CDR3 in DNA: TGTGCTAGTGCCTCCTCGGGACAGGTGGGACCTGAAGCTTTCTTT. The full variable domain, completed using reference TRBV12-5 and TRBJ1-1, is DARVTQTPRHKVTEMGQEVTMRCQPILGHNTVFWYRQTMMQGLELLAYFRNRAPLDDSGMPKDRFSAEMPDATLATLKIQPSEPRDSAVYFCASASSGQVGPEAFFGQGTRLTVV.

This clone was observed once. V gene TRBV7-2 combines with J gene TRBJ2-1; no firm D call. The V and J ends lost 6 bases and 1 base respectively, with 10 bases between them. Germline CDR1 and CDR2: SGHTA and FQGNSA. This CDR3 is built from 14 residues. The DNA for the CDR3 is TGTGCCAGCAGTTCTGGTGCTTCCTACAATGAGCAGTTCTTC. It encodes CASSSGASYNEQFF. The full variable domain, its missing parts supplied by reference TRBV7-2 and TRBJ2-1, is GAGVSQSPSNKVTEKGKDVELRCDPISGHTALYWYRQSLGQGLEFLIYFQGNSAPDKSGLPSDRFSAERTGGSVSTLTIQRTQQEDSAVYLCASSSGASYNEQFFGPGTRLTVL.

This chain connects TRBV4-3 to TRBJ1-5, with TRBD1 matching 11 bases. CDR3 length: 14 amino acids. Per germline, CDR1 LGHNA and CDR2 YSLEER. Trimming removed 4 bases from V and 6 bases from J; junction bases left unmatched: 2. The CDR3 spells CASSLGTGGQPQHF. As DNA, the CDR3 is TGCGCCAGCAGCCTCGGGACAGGGGGTCAGCCCCAGCATTTT.

The rearrangement joins TRBV19 to TRBJ1-1; D perhaps matches TRBD1 (5 bases). Germline V gives CDR1 LNHDA, CDR2 SQIVND (reference sequence). There are 13 residues in the CDR3. The V end was cut by 3 bases, the J end by 4 bases, with 9 bases between. The CDR3 DNA reads as TGTGCCAGTAGTATCCAGGGTGGCACTGAAGCTTTCTTT. It is translated as CASSIQGGTEAFF. The complete variable domain, with remaining parts taken from reference TRBV19 and TRBJ1-1, reads DGGITQSPKYLFRKEGQNVTLSCEQNLNHDAMYWYRQDPGQGLRLIYYSQIVNDFQKGDIAEGYSVSREKKESFPLTVTSAQKNPTAFYLCASSIQGGTEAFFGQGTRLTVV.

The genes are TRBV29-1 and TRBJ2-3, with TRBD2 as a possible D gene (6 bases). The CDR3 length is 14 residues. Between the trimmed V and J ends, which lost 3 bases and 4 bases, there was a span of 14 bases. In germline, CDR1 is SQVTM, CDR2 ANQGSEA. The CDR3 sequence is CSVERGIGADTQYF. CDR3 DNA sequence: TGCAGCGTTGAGCGGGGAATTGGGGCAGATACGCAGTATTTT.

The chain recombines TRBV6-5 with TRBJ1-1, with D perhaps TRBD1 (5 bases). Germline CDR1 is MNHEY and CDR2 is SVGAGI. The CDR3 sequence is 11 residues long. V was cut by 5 bases and J by 11 bases, with 12 bases left in between. In DNA form, the CDR3 reads TGTGCCAGCAGTAAAAGTTGGGGGGCTTTCTTT. The encoded protein is CASSKSWGAFF.

For the CDR3, the DNA is TGTGCCAGCAGCTCTATTGGGGGGCATGGCAATCAGCCCCAGCATTTT. It encodes CASSSIGGHGNQPQHF. The chain recombines TRBV7-8 with TRBJ1-5; TRBD1 is a possible D gene (6 bases). Trimming took 4 bases from V and 2 from J, leaving 15 bases between them. The CDR3 has 16 amino acids. CDR1 and CDR2 from the germline V gene are SGHVS and FQNEAQ.

V usage is TRBV6-5 and J usage is TRBJ1-3; the D gene is possibly TRBD1 (5 bases). The CDR3 is 15 residues long. The ends were cut back, 7 bases at V and 4 bases at J, with 17 bases in the middle. Per the germline V gene, CDR1 is MNHEY and CDR2 is SVGAGI. CDR3 sequence reads: CASNLWGGRGNTIYF. In DNA form, the CDR3 reads TGTGCCAGCAATCTCTGGGGCGGGAGGGGAAACACCATATATTTT.